This TCR beta chain was profiled in a study of T cell responses to AZD1222 COVID-19 vaccine. Produced via immunoSEQ multiplex PCR; TCRdb's table is partial and in-frame only. The sample yields approximately 71,000 clones, approximately 91% seen once. Overall study results and limits: Elevations in Spike-specific TCR breadth and depth followed administration of two AZD1222 doses.

On this clone: The antigen is not known.

The CDR3 has 16 residues. Between the trimmed V and J ends, which lost 5 bases and 10 bases, there was a span of 24 bases. The germline CDR1 and CDR2 sequences are SGHNT and YENEEA. The TCR comes from an adult in good health. The material was peripheral blood, obtained on day 0 of AZD1222 vaccination. The J gene is TRBJ2-1, the V gene TRBV11-3; possible D gene TRBD2, 6 bases. CDR3 sequence (DNA): TGTGCCAGCAGCCCCGCTCCGGGAGTCTTCGAAAACGAGCAGTTCTTC. Translation: CASSPAPGVFENEQFF.